This T cell receptor (beta chain) emerged from a study of vaccination effects on CD4 cells after COVID-19 (dated by TCRdb to between 2021 and 2022). Describing the broader study: Post-vaccine samples across the study were collected a median of 72 days after the second dose, with a range of 14 to 241. SARS-CoV-2 spike-specific CD4+ TCR repertoires were compared before and after mRNA vaccination in COVID-19 convalescent patients and in infection-naive vaccine recipients. In the study, cultures from other donors were sequenced using the Oncomine TCR Beta short-read assay on an Illumina iSeq 100. A total of over nine COVID-19 convalescent patients and 4 SARS-CoV-2-naive healthy vaccine recipients were included in the full study. Beyond this particular receptor, the publication reports: The study was limited by a small number of convalescent patients and lacked early post-infection timepoints. Marked clonal contraction was observed in both infection-induced and vaccine-induced clones at late post-vaccination timepoints, consistent with waning T cell responses. In healthy vaccine recipients, vaccine-induced clones were almost all SARS-CoV-2 mono-reactive, with only 1 of 255 cross-reactive with common cold coronaviruses.

Worth noting for this clone: Its antigen target is currently unknown. Within one base of it there is no much larger clone, and no base qualities were kept.

The V and J ends are trimmed by 4 bases and 4 bases, leaving 17 bases between them. The CDR3 holds 15 amino acids from the cysteine to the phenylalanine. Just CDR3 DNA is preserved here, 45 bases in frame from base 1. The germline V gene (reference sequence) sets CDR1 to SGHNT and CDR2 to YYREEE. In the ViraFEST assay, PBMC were stimulated with viral peptide pools, and TCR sequencing was then used to find antigen-specific CD4+ T cell clonotypes based on their expansion. After less than eleven days of culture, CD4+ T cells were isolated with the EasySep CD4+ T cell isolation kit. Each participant got two doses of an mRNA SARS-CoV-2 vaccine, either BNT162b2 or mRNA-1273. Healthy vaccine recipients had no prior SARS-CoV-2 infection, confirmed by negative nucleocapsid antibodies before and after vaccination. Some 2.2 million PBMC per well were cultured in IMDM with about 4.5% human AB serum, roughly 10 IU/ml IL-2 and gentamicin, plus 10 ug/ml peptides. Half of the culture medium was replaced with fresh IL-2-containing medium on days 3 and 7. Unless noted otherwise, every peptide stimulation condition was grown in triplicate wells. PBMC were separated from whole blood using Ficoll-Paque Plus gradient centrifugation and were then either cryopreserved at -140C or used fresh. The overlapping peptide pools covered the spike proteins of SARS-CoV-2 and of the common cold coronaviruses HCoV-NL63, HCoV-OC43 and HCoV-229E. The QIAamp micro DNA kit was used to extract genomic DNA from the cultured CD4+ T cells.

Libraries were constructed by the immunoSEQ multiplex PCR assay. TCR beta CDR3 sequencing was performed on DNA from the cultured, isolated CD4+ T cells. On the authors' methods: The analysis removed non-productive TCR sequences, trimmed reads to the CDR3 region, and retained only CDR3s that were 7 or more amino acids long. Antigen-specific clonotypes were identified with the MANAFEST web app by comparing expansion in peptide wells against reference cultures. To be called positive, a clone needed expansion at FDR<0.05 compared with the reference and with all other wells, an odds ratio greater than 5, and a frequency greater than 0.1% in two replicate wells. Cross-reactive clonotypes were defined as significantly expanded in SARS-CoV-2 spike wells and in at least one common cold coronavirus spike condition. CDR3 similarity was assessed by Levenshtein distance with the stringdist R package, and unrooted trees were built with ape in R 3.6.1. Sourced from immuneACCESS, this table was stored by TCRdb with only in-frame sequences that have V and J called. A share of the clones is absent; for the studies checked, an unresolved V gene accounts for under half, and the remainder has no known explanation. The V and J calls and clone size are taken from that table; D and trimming were inferred from the DNA. Across this sample there are approximately 65,000 clones, with 70% to 75% seen only once. The ten largest clones take up less than 2% of the sample.

The sequence derives from a human donor who received a COVID-19 vaccine. Recombination joined TRBV5-4 with TRBJ1-1; a confident D gene designation cannot be given. The source was CD4+ T cells from PBMCs cultured with HCoV-229E spike peptides, collected after COVID-19 vaccination. Reading the label with the study, this specimen's cell subset or site is: HCoV-229E spike overlapping peptide pool stimulation. The CDR3 sequence is CASSRLNGLTTEAFF. The bases read TGTGCCAGCAGCCGATTAAACGGACTAACCACTGAAGCTTTCTTT.